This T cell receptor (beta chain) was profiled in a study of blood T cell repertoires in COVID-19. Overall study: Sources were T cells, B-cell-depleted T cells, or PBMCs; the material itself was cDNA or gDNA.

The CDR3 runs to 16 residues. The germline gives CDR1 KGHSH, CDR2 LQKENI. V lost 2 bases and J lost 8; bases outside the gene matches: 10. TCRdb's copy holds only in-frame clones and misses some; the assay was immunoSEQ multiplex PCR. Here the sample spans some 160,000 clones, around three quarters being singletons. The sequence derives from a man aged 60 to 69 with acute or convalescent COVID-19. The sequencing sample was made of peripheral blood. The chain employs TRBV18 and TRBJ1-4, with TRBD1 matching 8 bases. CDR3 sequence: CASSPRTGGAREKLFF. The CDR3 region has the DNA TGTGCCAGCTCACCAAGAACAGGGGGAGCGCGGGAAAAACTGTTTTTT.